One sample yielded the 28 T cell receptor beta chains listed below, sequenced in a study of PD-L1 blockade in urothelial cancer. The repertoire was sequenced with immunoSEQ multiplex PCR; TCRdb's copy has only in-frame clones and lacks some. The data hold tens of thousands of clones, with roughly 79% observed a single time. Time point specified: pretreatment peripheral blood. The sequences come from PBMCs, collected around atezolizumab (anti-PD-L1) treatment. These receptors came from a man between 65 and 80 years old with urothelial cancer.

The V call is TRBV7-9, the J call TRBJ2-3; D might be TRBD1 (6 bases). CDR1 and CDR2 (germline): SEHNR, FQNEAQ (reference sequence). The ends were cut back, 4 bases at V and 4 bases at J, with 18 bases in the middle. This CDR3 region has 16 residues. The DNA of the CDR3 is TGTGCCAGCAGCTCGACAGGATTGAGGCCGGCAGATACGCAGTATTTT. The encoded protein is CASSSTGLRPADTQYF.

The chain is built from TRBV7-3 and TRBJ1-5; no clear D. Germline values: CDR1 SGHTA, CDR2 FQGTGA. Trimming took off 10 bases at V and 2 bases at J, with 15 bases between the two ends. The CDR3 sequence is 14 residues long. CDR3 DNA sequence: TGTGCCAATCACGGTCTTCCGGGCAATCAGCCCCAGCATTTT. It specifies CANHGLPGNQPQHF.

V and J are TRBV5-1 and TRBJ2-2, with TRBD2 matching 12 bases. The CDR3 is 15 residues long. Germline V CDR1 and CDR2: SGHRS, YFSETQ. Trimming took 4 bases from V and 6 from J; bases not matched to a gene: 4. CDR3: CASSRLAGDPGELFF. The CDR3 DNA reads as TGCGCCAGCAGCCGACTAGCGGGAGACCCCGGGGAGCTGTTTTTT.

The sample holds one count of this clone. The rearrangement uses TRBV19 and TRBJ1-1; 9 positions match TRBD1. V lost 5 bases and J lost 1; bases outside the gene matches: 8. CDR3 length equals 16 residues. Per germline, CDR1 LNHDA and CDR2 SQIVND (reference sequence). The chain's CDR3 is CASSLPRTGANTEAFF. Written as DNA, the CDR3 is TGTGCCAGTAGTCTCCCCCGGACAGGGGCGAACACTGAAGCTTTCTTT.

The CDR3 bases are TGTGCCAGCAGTCCCACCAGGGGAGCGAACTATGGCTACACCTTC. As protein: CASSPTRGANYGYTF. V is TRBV2 and J is TRBJ1-2; tentatively, D is TRBD1 (6 bases). Germline V gene data show CDR1 as SNHLY and CDR2 as FYNNEI. CDR3 length equals 15 residues. Trimming removed 5 bases from V and 2 bases from J, with 15 bases in between.

V gene TRBV5-4 combines with J gene TRBJ2-7; 7 nucleotides align to TRBD1. Germline CDR1 is SGHNT and CDR2 is YYREEE (reference sequence). J lost 4 bases, V lost 5 bases, and 6 bases had no gene match. This CDR3 region has 13 residues. The CDR3 coding sequence is TGTGCCAGCAGTTTTACAGGGGCATACGAGCAGTACTTC. It yields the protein CASSFTGAYEQYF. The complete variable domain, with remaining parts taken from reference TRBV5-4 and TRBJ2-7, reads ETGVTQSPTHLIKTRGQQVTLRCSSQSGHNTVSWYQQALGQGPQFIFQYYREEENGRGNFPPRFSGLQFPNYSSELNVNALELDDSALYLCASSFTGAYEQYFGPGTRLTVT.

This clone was counted many times. The rearrangement links TRBV30 to TRBJ1-4, with 12 bases matching TRBD1. Per germline, CDR1 GTSNPN and CDR2 SVGIG (reference sequence). The CDR3 runs 14 residues. With V trimmed by 5 bases and J by 6 bases, 4 bases remained unmatched. The CDR3: CAWEGQGADEKLFF. The CDR3 DNA sequence: TGTGCCTGGGAGGGACAGGGGGCGGATGAAAAACTGTTTTTT. Filled out from reference TRBV30 and TRBJ1-4, the complete variable domain reads SQTIHQWPATLVQPVGSPLSLECTVEGTSNPNLYWYRQAAGRGLQLLFYSVGIGQISSEVPQNLSASRPQDRQFILSSKKLLLSDSGFYLCAWEGQGADEKLFFGSGTQLSVL.

The chain recombines TRBV28 with TRBJ2-7, with 11 nucleotides matching TRBD1. V lost 4 bases to trimming and J lost 6 bases; unmatched junction nucleotides: 2. Germline assignment: CDR1 MDHEN and CDR2 SYDVKM. This CDR3 region has 13 residues. The CDR3 nucleotides are TGTGCCAGCAGTTCAGGGACAGGGGGCGAGCAGTACTTC. Its protein is CASSSGTGGEQYF.

The table lists this clone with a few counts. This sequence joins TRBV6-5 and TRBJ2-3; 10 bases map to TRBD2. The V segment lost 7 bases and the J segment 2 bases; nucleotides outside the gene matches: 6. This CDR3 has 15 amino acids. Germline V gene lookup returns CDR1 MNHEY and CDR2 SVGAGI. The CDR3 loop is CASKIAGGPTDTQYF. The CDR3, as DNA: TGTGCCAGCAAAATAGCGGGAGGACCCACAGATACGCAGTATTTT.

This clone was observed a few times. The gene calls are TRBV18 and TRBJ2-2; maybe TRBD2 (5 bases). V dropped 2 bases and J dropped 6 bases, with 10 bases sitting between them. The CDR3 totals 14 residues. From germline, CDR1 is KGHSH and CDR2 LQKENI. CDR3 sequence: CASSPRHGAGELFF. CDR3 nucleotides: TGTGCCAGCTCACCAAGACACGGGGCCGGGGAGCTGTTTTTT.

CDR3 sequence: CASSLAERVPEKLFF. CDR3 DNA sequence: TGCGCCAGCAGCTTGGCCGAGAGAGTCCCGGAAAAACTGTTTTTT. The V call is TRBV5-1, the J call TRBJ1-4; D uncertain. The CDR3 has 15 residues. V lost 0 bases to trimming and J lost 8 bases, with 14 bases between them. The germline CDR1 and CDR2 sequences are SGHRS and YFSETQ. Looking up the rest from reference TRBV5-1 and TRBJ1-4 gives the full variable domain: KAGVTQTPRYLIKTRGQQVTLSCSPISGHRSVSWYQQTPGQGLQFLFEYFSETQRNKGNFPGRFSGRQFSNSRSEMNVSTLELGDSALYLCASSLAERVPEKLFFGSGTQLSVL.

This chain joins TRBV28 and TRBJ1-5; TRBD1 matches 10 bases. After removal of 8 bases from V and 4 bases from J, the junction contained 8 bases not matched to a gene. Germline V gene lookup returns CDR1 MDHEN and CDR2 SYDVKM. This CDR3 contains 15 residues. The CDR3, as DNA: TGTGCCAGCCGAACCCGGACAGGGGGTAATCAGCCCCAGCATTTT. Its translation is CASRTRTGGNQPQHF.

V and J are TRBV7-4 and TRBJ2-7, with 7 bases lining up with TRBD2. The CDR3 sequence is 12 residues long. Germline V CDR1 and CDR2: SGHVT, SQSDAQ. The CDR3 protein is CARGGVTYEQYF. The CDR3 DNA follows: TGTGCACGTGGGGGGGTAACCTACGAGCAGTACTTC.

The V call is TRBV5-4, the J call TRBJ2-1, with TRBD2 matching over 8 bases. Germline trimming cut 0 bases from V and 0 bases from J; bases unmatched to any gene: 8. Germline loops: CDR1 SGHNT, CDR2 YYREEE (reference sequence). The CDR3 is 18 amino acids. This CDR3 reads CASSLDRIAGRSYNEQFF. DNA of the CDR3: TGTGCCAGCAGCTTGGACCGTATAGCGGGACGCTCCTACAATGAGCAGTTCTTC.

The table lists this clone with a count of one. The rearrangement links TRBV7-9 to TRBJ2-5; no clear D gene. This CDR3 spans 13 amino acids. Trimming took 3 bases from V and 5 from J, leaving 10 bases between them. Germline V gives CDR1 SEHNR, CDR2 FQNEAQ (reference sequence). The CDR3 coding sequence is TGTGCCAGCAGCTTGAGGAGTCAGGAGACCCAGTACTTC. Amino acid sequence: CASSLRSQETQYF.

This clone was detected a few times. The CDR3 nucleotides read TGCAGCGTTGAAGCTCCGGGACAGGGGGCAACAGATACGCAGTATTTT. This gives the protein CSVEAPGQGATDTQYF. The chain has TRBV29-1 and TRBJ2-3, with 12 bases matching TRBD1. V was clipped by 1 base and J by 3 bases; unmatched bases: 5. Germline lookup yields CDR1 SQVTM and CDR2 ANQGSEA. This CDR3 spans 16 amino acids.

The chain has TRBV9 and TRBJ2-5; the match to TRBD1 covers 12 bases. This CDR3 is 16 amino acids long. J was trimmed by 5 bases and V by 1 base; bases with no gene match: 6. Germline V CDR1 and CDR2: SGDLS, YYNGEE. This CDR3 is CASSVMGTGGRETQYF. The CDR3 region has the DNA TGTGCCAGCAGCGTAATGGGGACAGGGGGCAGGGAGACCCAGTACTTC.

The chain links TRBV18 to TRBJ1-3; tentative D call: TRBD1 (6 bases). The germline V and J ends were trimmed by 6 bases and 8 bases, with 17 bases remaining between them. The CDR3 runs 14 residues. Germline V gene lookup returns CDR1 KGHSH and CDR2 LQKENI. This CDR3 reads CASSIEQGADTIYF. The DNA of the CDR3 is TGTGCCAGCTCGATCGAACAGGGAGCGGACACCATATATTTT. Combining the CDR3 with reference TRBV18 and TRBJ1-3 gives the whole variable domain NAGVMQNPRHLVRRRGQEARLRCSPMKGHSHVYWYRQLPEEGLKFMVYLQKENIIDESGMPKERFSAEFPKEGPSILRIQQVVRGDSAAYFCASSIEQGADTIYFGEGSWLTVV.

This sequence joins TRBV5-1 and TRBJ2-5; 8 bases map to TRBD2. V gave up 5 bases and J gave up 5 bases; unmatched junction bases: 8. CDR1 SGHRS and CDR2 YFSETQ come from the germline V gene. The CDR3 contains 14 residues. CDR3 sequence: CASSRLAGEETQYF. DNA for the CDR3: TGCGCCAGCAGTAGGCTAGCGGGTGAGGAGACCCAGTACTTC. Supplemented by reference TRBV5-1 and TRBJ2-5, the full variable domain reads KAGVTQTPRYLIKTRGQQVTLSCSPISGHRSVSWYQQTPGQGLQFLFEYFSETQRNKGNFPGRFSGRQFSNSRSEMNVSTLELGDSALYLCASSRLAGEETQYFGPGTRLLVL.

The gene calls are TRBV19 and TRBJ1-4; 8 bases fit TRBD1. This CDR3 contains 14 residues. Germline-derived CDR1 and CDR2 are LNHDA and SQIVND (reference sequence). J was trimmed by 7 bases and V by 6 bases; bases with no gene match: 7. The CDR3 loop is CASSPWDRSEKLFF. DNA for the CDR3: TGTGCCAGTAGCCCGTGGGACAGGTCTGAAAAACTGTTTTTT.

The chain recombines TRBV7-2 with TRBJ2-3; D may be TRBD2 (6 bases). V was clipped by 5 bases and J by 1 base, with 22 bases between them. The CDR3 extends over 18 amino acids. Germline V gene data show CDR1 as SGHTA and CDR2 as FQGNSA. CDR3 protein: CASSPRPLNWEGTDTQYF. The CDR3 region has the DNA TGTGCCAGCAGCCCCCGCCCCCTCAATTGGGAGGGCACAGATACGCAGTATTTT.

This clone was seen a single time. This sequence joins TRBV5-4 and TRBJ1-3; possibly TRBD1 for D (6 bases). Trimming left V 4 bases short and J 2 bases short, with 16 bases between. The germline V gene encodes CDR1 SGHNT and CDR2 YYREEE (reference sequence). This CDR3 has 16 residues. CDR3 sequence reads: CASSPGAPHPGNTIYF. In DNA, the CDR3 is TGTGCCAGCAGCCCAGGGGCACCGCACCCTGGAAACACCATATATTTT.

This chain links TRBV7-8 with TRBJ2-6; 9 nucleotides line up with TRBD2. The V segment lost 9 bases and the J segment 0 bases; nucleotides outside the gene matches: 6. The CDR3 runs to 16 residues. Germline CDR1 and CDR2: SGHVS and FQNEAQ. CDR3 sequence (DNA): TGTGCCAGTTCACTAGCGGGCCTCTCTGGGGCCAACGTCCTGACTTTC. Protein sequence: CASSLAGLSGANVLTF. The full variable domain, its missing parts supplied by reference TRBV7-8 and TRBJ2-6, is GAGVSQSPRYKVAKRGQDVALRCDPISGHVSLFWYQQALGQGPEFLTYFQNEAQLDKSGLPSDRFFAERPEGSVSTLKIQRTQQEDSAVYLCASSLAGLSGANVLTFGAGSRLTVL.

The rearrangement uses TRBV19 and TRBJ2-1, with 11 positions matching TRBD2. This CDR3 comprises 21 residues. Germline assignment: CDR1 LNHDA and CDR2 SQIVND (reference sequence). Unmatched junction bases numbered 26, after V lost 5 bases and J lost 8 bases. In DNA form, the CDR3 reads TGTGCCAGTAGTCCAGTTCGACAGGGGATAGCGGGAGGGCCTCAAATCGATGAGCAGTTCTTC. Amino acids: CASSPVRQGIAGGPQIDEQFF.

The chain carries TRBV7-9 and TRBJ2-5, with no clear D. The CDR3 length is 13 residues. In germline, CDR1 is SEHNR, CDR2 FQNEAQ (reference sequence). The ends were cut back, 5 bases at V and 5 bases at J, with 12 bases in the middle. As DNA, the CDR3 is TGTGCCAGCAGCCTGACACCCGCGGAGACCCAGTACTTC. It is translated as CASSLTPAETQYF.

The chain joins TRBV2 to TRBJ2-5, with D unclear. Germline CDR1 is SNHLY and CDR2 is FYNNEI. Trimming removed 6 bases from V and 1 base from J, with 9 bases in between. This CDR3 region has 13 residues. Here the CDR3 reads CASRQESQETQYF. DNA of the CDR3: TGTGCCAGCAGGCAGGAAAGCCAAGAGACCCAGTACTTC.

The chain recombines TRBV19 with TRBJ2-4; 8 bases line up with TRBD2. The CDR3 totals 16 residues. V lost 5 bases, J lost 5 bases, and 11 bases stayed unmatched. The germline gives CDR1 LNHDA, CDR2 SQIVND (reference sequence). Here the CDR3 reads CASSSTSEVGENIQYF. The CDR3 DNA reads as TGTGCCAGTAGTTCGACTAGCGAGGTGGGTGAAAACATTCAGTACTTC. The full variable domain, with the rest looked up from reference TRBV19 and TRBJ2-4, is DGGITQSPKYLFRKEGQNVTLSCEQNLNHDAMYWYRQDPGQGLRLIYYSQIVNDFQKGDIAEGYSVSREKKESFPLTVTSAQKNPTAFYLCASSSTSEVGENIQYFGAGTRLSVL.

The chain combines TRBV20-1 with TRBJ2-5; D is undetermined. Germline V gene sequence: CDR1 DFQATT, CDR2 SNEGSKA (reference sequence). CDR3 length: 11 residues. V lost 5 bases, J lost 5 bases, and 9 bases lay in between. CDR3 DNA sequence: TGCAGTGCTGTCCTCCGGGAGACCCAGTACTTC. This encodes CSAVLRETQYF.